This T cell receptor (beta chain) emerged from a study of T cells after posttransplantation cyclophosphamide (dated by TCRdb to the mid-2010s). Regarding the research as a whole: T cell repertoire reconstitution was tracked by TRB sequencing after myeloablative bone marrow transplantation in which posttransplantation cyclophosphamide was used as GVHD prophylaxis. TRB sequencing was performed on blood from all 35 or so PTCy patients with 1-year posttransplant specimens. Public TRB sequences were compared against a database of over 3,000 sequences linked to responses to pathogens, tumor antigens, self-antigens and alloantigens. Up to about 3 additional blood samples from 2 to 5.2 years after transplant were also TRB-sequenced in 3 patients, as was pretransplant blood from 4 patients. Because TRA and TRB clonality correlated tightly in roughly nine samples, the subsequent TCR analyses were limited to TRB only. Antigen receptor sequencing covered samples from 30 to 40 PTCy-treated patients and 16 of their related bone marrow donors. The paper as a whole reports these results and caveats: Donor-recipient similarity was low at 1-2 months but rose over the first year, and later blood repertoires were often dominated by donor CD8+ memory clones. The TRB repertoires of T cells infiltrating skin or the GI tract showed only limited overlap with the TRB repertoires found in blood. Across approximately 45 patients, TRB clonality was highly associated with recipient CMV seropositivity and CMV reactivation, and diversity in PTCy patients was similar to diversity in CNI/methotrexate controls.

On this clone itself: The target of this receptor is not known. No clone much larger than this one lies a single base away; base qualities are absent.

The cysteine opens and the phenylalanine closes a CDR3 of 16 amino acids. Here the CDR3 DNA is all that survives: 48 bases in frame from base 1. CDR1 and CDR2 are drawn from the germline V gene (reference sequence): WNHNN, SYGVQD. V is clipped by 0 bases and J by 0 bases, and the sequence between their germline boundaries is 10 bases long. The treatment or condition label for this specimen denotes: high-dose cyclophosphamide on days +3 and +4 as single-agent GVHD prophylaxis. Patients in the PTCy group got busulfan and fludarabine conditioning, a marrow graft from a related or unrelated donor, and cyclophosphamide on days +3 and +4. PTCy-treated patients were drawn from a prospective multi-institutional clinical trial. Peripheral blood and bone marrow mononuclear cells were isolated by Ficoll-Hypaque density centrifugation and were cryopreserved. Genomic DNA was the input for TRB sequencing, which was run either with the immunoSEQ assay at survey resolution or with the hsTCRB kit. Per the source publication's procedure: Initial read processing used immunoSEQ software, and repertoire analyses used the LymphoSeq R package. Clonality was computed as 1 minus normalized Shannon entropy, and a Gini coefficient was also calculated for each TRB dataset. Phenotypes of unsorted samples were inferred by mapping TRB sequences from sorted subsets of the recipient or donor onto unsorted samples of the same recipient. TCRdb retrieved this table from immuneACCESS and kept in-frame rearrangements only. Not all clones are present; in checked studies, unresolved V genes account for under half, and no reason is known for the remainder. For V, J and clone size, that table is used; D and trimming come from the DNA. For this sample the table gives about 42,000 clones, of which around 91% were detected only once. Of the sample, roughly 2.5% falls within the top ten clones.

The chain employs TRBV10-1 and TRBJ2-3, with TRBD2 perhaps the D gene, on 6 matching bases. The sequence derives from a male patient over 55 who received an allogeneic stem cell transplant from a related donor and was CMV-positive. Following transplantation, part of the T cell population may be supplied by the graft donor rather than the patient. Sequencing used PBMCs, obtained about 62 days after allogeneic stem cell transplant with posttransplant cyclophosphamide. This receptor carries the CDR3 CASSESEGMSTDTQYF. Read as DNA, the sequence is TGCGCCAGCAGTGAGTCGGAGGGGATGAGCACAGATACGCAGTATTTT.